These T cell receptor beta chains were read from a single sample in a study of T cells in Graves' hyperthyroidism and ophthalmopathy. TCRdb passed the multiplex PCR reads through MiXCR, listing each CDR3 protein once. The sample holds fewer than 400,000 distinct CDR3 sequences, roughly 15% seen once. The sequencing sample was made of blood. The receptors here all came from a man aged 25-45 years with Graves' hyperthyroidism. Each CDR3 is given with its conserved first and last residue. D genes are given only for firm matches. Size values are once, few and many counts, or a class for expanded clones, and some rows have none.

J: TRBJ1-1; size: many; V: TRBV7-9; D: TRBD1; DNA: TGTGCCAGCAGCCCCCAGACAGGGCTACGGAACACTGAAGCTTTCTTT; CDR3: CASSPQTGLRNTEAFF
J: TRBJ1-2; size: few; V: TRBV19; D: -; DNA: TGTGCCAGTAGTATTACAGGGTCGTCCGGCTACACCTTC; CDR3: CASSITGSSGYTF
J: TRBJ1-1; size: few; V: TRBV27; D: -; DNA: TGTGCCAGCAGTCGATACCCGGGCACTGAAGCTTTCTTT; CDR3: CASSRYPGTEAFF
J: TRBJ1-5; size: many; V: TRBV11-2; D: -; DNA: TGTGCCAGCAGCTTAAACCCGGGAGGGAACAATCAGCCCCAGCATTTT; CDR3: CASSLNPGGNNQPQHF
J: TRBJ2-3; size: many; V: TRBV11-2; D: -; DNA: TGTGCCAGCAGCTTAGATCTAGCGCGGAGCACAGATACGCAGTATTTT; CDR3: CASSLDLARSTDTQYF
J: TRBJ1-3; size: few; V: TRBV30; D: -; DNA: TGTGCCTGGATCCAGGACATTTACGGAAACACCATATATTTT; CDR3: CAWIQDIYGNTIYF
J: TRBJ2-7; size: many; V: TRBV7-9; D: -; DNA: TGTGCCAGCAGCCACCGACGCGGCCCCGCCGAGCAGTACTTC; CDR3: CASSHRRGPAEQYF
J: TRBJ2-3; size: many; V: TRBV7-3; D: TRBD1; DNA: TGTGCCAGCAGCCCACGACAGGGTAGCACAGATACGCAGTATTTT; CDR3: CASSPRQGSTDTQYF
J: TRBJ2-7; size: many; V: TRBV3-1; D: -; DNA: TGTGCCAGCAGCCAAGGGACAGTGACCTACGAGCAGTACTTC; CDR3: CASSQGTVTYEQYF
J: TRBJ1-6; size: many; V: TRBV2; D: -; DNA: TGTGCCAGCAGTGAAAGTTTAAATTCACCCCTCCACTTT; CDR3: CASSESLNSPLHF
J: TRBJ1-2; size: many; V: TRBV18; D: -; DNA: TGTGCCAGCTCACCCGCGCAGGTCGGCTATGGCTACACCTTC; CDR3: CASSPAQVGYGYTF
J: TRBJ2-5; size: many; V: TRBV18; D: -; DNA: TGTGCCAGCTCACCACTTGGGACTTCGAGGGAGACCCAGTACTTC; CDR3: CASSPLGTSRETQYF
J: TRBJ2-5; size: -; V: TRBV20-1; D: -; DNA: TGCAGTGCGCGAAGGGATCAAGAGACCCAGTACTTC; CDR3: CSARRDQETQYF
J: TRBJ2-7; size: few; V: TRBV18; D: -; DNA: TGTGCCAGCTCACCATCCCTAGGGCGGAAGGACGAGCAGTACTTC; CDR3: CASSPSLGRKDEQYF
J: TRBJ1-5; size: many; V: TRBV4-1; D: -; DNA: TGCGCCAGCAGCCATTTGGAGGGAGGCAATCAGCCCCAGCATTTT; CDR3: CASSHLEGGNQPQHF
J: TRBJ1-2; size: few; V: TRBV7-9; D: TRBD1; DNA: TGTGCCAGCAGACTACCCCCCGGGACAGGGGGAAGTCGTGGCTACACCTTC; CDR3: CASRLPPGTGGSRGYTF
J: TRBJ2-3; size: many; V: TRBV24-1; D: TRBD1; DNA: TGTGCCACCAGCCACCGGGACAGCAATACGCAGTATTTT; CDR3: CATSHRDSNTQYF